The sequence of this T cell receptor (beta chain) was determined in a study of post-analysis software for immune sequencing data. The CDR3 is 14 amino acids. V trimming: 5 bases; J trimming: 4 bases; junction bases outside the gene matches: 4. Study-level findings and limits: With F measure, samples from one preparation batch clustered together strongly. The normalized Chao1 diversity of multiple sclerosis patients was significantly lower than that of controls. Roughly 5 TRBV segments (TRBV5-6, TRBV5-1 and TRBV20-1 among them) occurred more frequently in patients than in controls.

As for this clonotype: The antigen remains unidentified.

TCR beta cDNA libraries included unique molecular identifiers. Out of roughly 1 to 11 million T cells, a few hundred thousand cDNA molecules were generated. TCRdb called the PCR reads again in MiXCR, with one record for every CDR3 protein. There are about 770,000 distinct CDR3 sequences in the sample; 40% to 55% occur only once, and 4.9% lies in the top ten. The TCR was taken from a girl aged 5-17 years with multiple sclerosis. Sequenced: blood. The rearrangement joins TRBV12-3 or TRBV12-4 to TRBJ2-1, with 8 positions matching TRBD1. The CDR3 DNA reads as TGTGCCAGCAGTCGGGACAGGACTTACAATGAGCAGTTCTTC. Encoded protein: CASSRDRTYNEQFF.